The clone carrying this TCR beta chain has ten or more counts. What it binds is not known. Time point denoted: newly diagnosed GD, antithyroid drugs for less than 3 months. The TCR library was made from RNA that had been extracted from PBMCs in TRIzol. Germline V gene lookup returns CDR1 SGHTA and CDR2 FQGNSA. This CDR3 spans 14 amino acids. V was shortened by 2 bases and J by 7 bases, with 11 bases between the two germline ends. Construction of TCR beta libraries relied on iRepertoire HTBI primers and on Arm-PCR targeting CDR3 regions. TCRdb analysed the multiplex PCR reads with MiXCR anew, one entry per CDR3 protein. The sample lists 350,000 to 500,000 distinct CDR3 sequences; 14% were seen once. The data belong to a study of regulatory T cells in long-lasting Graves disease. Study conclusions and caveats: It was in persistent disease that TRBV28, TRBJ1-2 and TRBJ2-5 were favored. The study found persistent patients shared more public clonotypes (over 2,500) than new patients (966).

The same sample was also used in a study of T cells in Graves' hyperthyroidism and ophthalmopathy. That work contributes: Ophthalmopathy stood apart from stable hyperthyroidism in a 13 V-J model.

The source was peripheral blood mononuclear cells (PBMCs), collected at new diagnosis, from a patient treated with antithyroid drugs. The genes are TRBV7-2 and TRBJ1-4, with TRBD1 as a possible D gene (5 bases). The receptor was derived from a woman between 50 and 59 years old with Graves disease. In DNA, the CDR3 is TGTGCCAGCAGCTTACGAGGGGAAGGTGAAAAACTGTTTTTT. This sequence encodes CASSLRGEGEKLFF.